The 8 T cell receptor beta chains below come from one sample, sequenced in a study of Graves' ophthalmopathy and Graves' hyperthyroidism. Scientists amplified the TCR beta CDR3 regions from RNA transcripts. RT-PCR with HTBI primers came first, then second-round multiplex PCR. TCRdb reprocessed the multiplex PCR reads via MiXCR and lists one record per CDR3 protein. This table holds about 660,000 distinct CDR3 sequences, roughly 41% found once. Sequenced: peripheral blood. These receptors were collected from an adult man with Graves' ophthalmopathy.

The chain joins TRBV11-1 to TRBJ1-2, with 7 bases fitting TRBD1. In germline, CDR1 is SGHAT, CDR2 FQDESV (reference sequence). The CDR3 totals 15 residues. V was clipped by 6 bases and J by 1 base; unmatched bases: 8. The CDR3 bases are TGTGCCAGCAGTTCAAAGGGACAGCGTAACTATGGCTACACCTTC. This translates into CASSSKGQRNYGYTF. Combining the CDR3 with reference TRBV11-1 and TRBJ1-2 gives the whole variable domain EAEVAQSPRYKITEKSQAVAFWCDPISGHATLYWYRQILGQGPELLVQFQDESVVDDSQLPKDRFSAERLKGVDSTLKIQPAELGDSAMYLCASSSKGQRNYGYTFGSGTRLTVV.

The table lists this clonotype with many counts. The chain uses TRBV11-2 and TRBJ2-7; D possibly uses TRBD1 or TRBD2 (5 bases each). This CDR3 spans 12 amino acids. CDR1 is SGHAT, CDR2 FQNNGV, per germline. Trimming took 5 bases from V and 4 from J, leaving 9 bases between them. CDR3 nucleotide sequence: TGTGCCAGCAGCCAAGGGGAGTACGAGCAGTACTTC. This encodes CASSQGEYEQYF.

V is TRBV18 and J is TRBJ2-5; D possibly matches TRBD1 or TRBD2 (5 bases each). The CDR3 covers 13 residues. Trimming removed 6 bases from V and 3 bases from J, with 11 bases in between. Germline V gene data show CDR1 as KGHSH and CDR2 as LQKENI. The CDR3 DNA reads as TGTGCCAGCTCTCGGGACCAAAAAGAGACCCAGTACTTC. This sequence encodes CASSRDQKETQYF.

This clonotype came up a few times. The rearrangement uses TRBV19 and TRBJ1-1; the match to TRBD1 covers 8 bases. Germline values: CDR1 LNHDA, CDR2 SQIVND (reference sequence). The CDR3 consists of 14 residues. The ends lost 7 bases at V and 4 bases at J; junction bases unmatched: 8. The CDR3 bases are TGTGCCAGTACTGGCCGAACAGGGGGCACTGAAGCTTTCTTT. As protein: CASTGRTGGTEAFF.

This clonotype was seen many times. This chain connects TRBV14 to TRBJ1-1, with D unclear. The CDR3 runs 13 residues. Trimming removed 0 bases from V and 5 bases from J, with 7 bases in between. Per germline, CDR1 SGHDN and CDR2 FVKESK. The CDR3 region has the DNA TGTGCCAGCAGCCAAGATCTCGGAACTGAAGCTTTCTTT. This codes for CASSQDLGTEAFF.

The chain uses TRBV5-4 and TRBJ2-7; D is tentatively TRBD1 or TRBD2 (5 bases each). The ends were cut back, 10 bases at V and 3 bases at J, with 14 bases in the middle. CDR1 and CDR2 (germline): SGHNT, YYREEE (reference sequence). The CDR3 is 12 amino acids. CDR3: CAWSGGSYEQYF. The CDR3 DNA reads TGTGCCTGGAGTGGGGGTAGCTACGAGCAGTACTTC.

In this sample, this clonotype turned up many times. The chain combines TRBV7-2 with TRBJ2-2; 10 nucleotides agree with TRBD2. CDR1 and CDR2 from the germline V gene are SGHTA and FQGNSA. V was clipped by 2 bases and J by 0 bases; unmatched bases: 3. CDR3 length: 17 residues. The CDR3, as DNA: TGTGCCAGCAGCTTATTGCTAGCGGGAGCGAACACCGGGGAGCTGTTTTTT. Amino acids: CASSLLLAGANTGELFF.

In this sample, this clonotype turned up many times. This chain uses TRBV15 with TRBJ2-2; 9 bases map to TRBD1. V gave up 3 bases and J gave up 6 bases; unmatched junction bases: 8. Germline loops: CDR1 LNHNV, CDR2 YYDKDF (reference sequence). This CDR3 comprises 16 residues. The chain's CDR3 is CATSSAGQGRAGELFF. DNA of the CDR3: TGTGCCACCAGCAGTGCGGGACAGGGAAGGGCCGGGGAGCTGTTTTTT.